This T cell receptor (beta chain) was retrieved from a study of human T cells and chemical hapten exposure. In the study overall: Diphenylcyclopropenone, dosed weekly to the scalp, was given to patients throughout the approximately 23-week study. TCR yields per sample varied mostly from small pooled library volume differences.

General observations from the study: Compared with pre-sensitization or healthy control sets, expanded TCRs clustered more.

Time point noted: pre-sensitization, week 0. The treatment here: therapeutic diphenylcyclopropenone sensitization with weekly scalp DPC. Points on this clonotype: Antigen unknown.

The CDR3 contains 15 residues. CDR1 and CDR2 (germline): SGHTA, FQGNSA. V was clipped by 5 bases and J by 2 bases, with 14 bases between them. In TCRdb, the RACE reads were re-called with MiXCR into one record per CDR3 protein. This repertoire shows approximately 80,000 distinct CDR3 sequences, 13% to 15% found once; its top ten account for 4.6%. The sample was whole blood, taken in connection with sensitization to the hapten diphenylcyclopropenone (DPC). This clonotype was obtained from a woman aged 45-59 years with alopecia areata. Some clones in this sample may be carry-over from other donors' samples. This chain links TRBV7-2 with TRBJ2-3, with D possibly being TRBD2 (6 bases). CDR3 sequence reads: CASSPVGGNTDTQYF. CDR3 nucleotides: TGTGCCAGCAGCCCAGTGGGCGGGAACACAGATACGCAGTATTTT.